Shown below are 21 T cell receptor beta chains from a single sample sequenced in a study of CD8+CD57+ T cells in acquired aplastic anemia (dated by TCRdb to about 2018). Patients chosen for sequencing had shown expansion of CD8+CD57+ cells by flow cytometry. The listed sequencing device is Illumina HiSeq 2000. TCR beta VDJ combination and CDR3 sequence profiling used genomic DNA as the template. TCRdb reanalyzed the raw reads on its own, using fastp at Q25 for trimming and MiXCR for clone calling, and kept in-frame beta chains. Rows matching on CDR3 protein sequence are summarized as one entry with the most common DNA and genes. This sample has some 170,000 distinct CDR3 sequences in its table, and around half of those were observed once. 1.1% of the sample is held by the ten biggest clonotypes. The sequenced sample consisted of sorted CD4+, CD8+, or CD8+CD57+ T cells (not recorded which) from PBMCs. The receptors were sampled from a human donor with aplastic anemia.

This clonotype was observed many times. This chain connects TRBV7-9 to TRBJ1-6; TRBD1 is a possible D gene (5 bases). CDR1 and CDR2 (germline): SEHNR, FQNEAQ (reference sequence). This CDR3 region has 18 residues. V was pared by 4 bases and J by 6 bases, with 22 bases between. Here the CDR3 reads CASSSPPVGTGGNSPLHF. The CDR3 DNA is TGTGCCAGCAGCTCCCCACCGGTGGGGACGGGGGGTAATTCACCCCTCCACTTT.

This clonotype has ten or more counts. The chain couples TRBV5-5 to TRBJ2-7, with a tentative D call TRBD2 (8 bases). This CDR3 contains 16 residues. V gave up 0 bases and J gave up 2 bases, with 15 bases separating them. CDR1 is SGHKS and CDR2 is YYEKEE in the germline V gene (reference sequence). In DNA, the CDR3 is TGTGCCAGCAGCTTGGAGGTCGGGAGGGGGCCCTACGAGCAGTACTTC. It codes for CASSLEVGRGPYEQYF.

This clonotype was detected many times. This CDR3 reads CASSRGRGGGYTF. DNA of the CDR3: TGTGCCAGCAGCCGGGGAAGGGGCGGTGGCTACACCTTC. The chain has TRBV3-1 and TRBJ1-2; maybe TRBD1 (5 bases). The CDR3 spans 13 residues. The germline gives CDR1 LGHDT, CDR2 YNNKEL (reference sequence). Trimming took 4 bases from V and 7 from J, leaving 13 bases between them.

This clonotype was seen at least ten times. The chain joins TRBV5-8 to TRBJ2-7; D assignment may be TRBD1 or TRBD2 (5 bases each). There are 12 residues in the CDR3. The V end was cut by 4 bases, the J end by 3 bases, with 8 bases between. Germline-derived CDR1 and CDR2 are SGHTS and YDEGEE. The CDR3 reads CASSRDRYEQYF. The CDR3 DNA follows: TGTGCCAGCAGCCGGGACCGCTACGAGCAGTACTTC.

At least ten counts were recorded for this clonotype. V usage is TRBV10-2 and J usage is TRBJ2-3, with 7 bases fitting TRBD1. Per germline, CDR1 WSHSY and CDR2 SAAADI. Unmatched junction bases numbered 12, after V lost 6 bases and J lost 6 bases. The CDR3 spans 15 residues. The DNA of the CDR3 is TGCGCCAGCAGCGCCACGGGACAGCTCACGGATACGCAGTATTTT. Translating gives CASSATGQLTDTQYF.

This clonotype was detected ten times or more. The chain is built from TRBV6-5 and TRBJ2-5, with D perhaps matching TRBD1 (7 bases). CDR1 is MNHEY and CDR2 is SVGAGI in the germline V gene. The V and J ends lost 2 bases and 7 bases respectively, with 8 bases between them. The length of the CDR3 is 12 residues. DNA of the CDR3: TGTGCCAGCAGTTACCAGGGGGGGACCCAGTACTTC. Protein sequence: CASSYQGGTQYF.

There are a few counts of this clonotype. V is TRBV9 and J is TRBJ1-6, with 7 bases lining up with TRBD1. This CDR3 spans 15 amino acids. V shed 3 bases and J 10 bases; nucleotides not matched to a gene: 10. Germline V gene lookup returns CDR1 SGDLS and CDR2 YYNGEE. The DNA of the CDR3 is TGTGCCAGCAGCGACCGGACAGGTGCAGAGTCACCCCTCCACTTT. It yields the protein CASSDRTGAESPLHF.

Remarks on this clonotype: Germline is not matched at one junction end, which may reflect a read error. The V gene is TRBV15, the J gene TRBJ2-1; D could derive from TRBD1 or TRBD2 (7 bases each). Germline lookup yields CDR1 LNHNV and CDR2 YYDKDF (reference sequence). CDR3 length: 15 amino acids. The CDR3 coding sequence is TGTGTCACCAGCCATCCGCAGGGGGGGCACAATGAGCAGTTCTTC. As protein: CVTSHPQGGHNEQFF.

CDR3 protein: CASNLGMNTEAFF. CDR3 bases: TGTGCCAGCAACCTCGGAATGAACACTGAAGCTTTCTTT. The chain joins TRBV3-1 to TRBJ1-1; D ambiguous. CDR1 and CDR2 from the germline V gene are LGHDT and YNNKEL (reference sequence). V lost 7 bases, J lost 0 bases, and 9 bases lay in between. The CDR3 totals 13 residues.

The genes are TRBV2 and TRBJ1-4, with D tentatively TRBD1 (6 bases). V lost 5 bases to trimming and J lost 13 bases, with 14 bases between them. The CDR3 is made up of 12 amino acids. CDR1 and CDR2 (germline): SNHLY, FYNNEI. The CDR3 bases are TGTGCCAGCAGTTCCACAGGGTGGCGACTGTTTTTT. It encodes CASSSTGWRLFF.

This clonotype was seen only a few times. This may arise from a read error, as a much more abundant clone is one base away. The CDR3 end shows no conserved phenylalanine or tryptophan, and so a read error is likely. The genes are TRBV20-1 and TRBJ2-5, with 7 bases identical to TRBD2. Per germline, CDR1 DFQATT and CDR2 SNEGSKA (reference sequence). The CDR3 extends over 13 amino acids. V gave up 7 bases and J gave up 0 bases; unmatched junction bases: 5. Here the CDR3 reads CSVGGGYQETQYL. As DNA, the CDR3 is TGCAGTGTGGGGGGGGGGTACCAAGAGACCCAGTACCTC.

This rearrangement joins TRBV25-1 to TRBJ2-3, with D possibly being TRBD1 (5 bases). The germline V gene encodes CDR1 MGHDK and CDR2 SYGVNS. The CDR3 totals 17 residues. The germline V and J ends were trimmed by 6 bases and 2 bases, with 21 bases remaining between them. The CDR3 DNA sequence: TGTGCCAGCAGAGCCGCTCCCGGAGTAGGACACACAGATACGCAGTATTTT. Its protein product is CASRAAPGVGHTDTQYF.

This clonotype was seen just once. The V call is TRBV29-1, the J call TRBJ1-1; 9 nucleotides line up with TRBD1. With V trimmed by 6 bases and J by 1 base, 9 bases remained unmatched. Germline CDR1 SQVTM, CDR2 ANQGSEA. CDR3 length: 15 amino acids. The CDR3 DNA is TGCAGCGTCCTCATCGGGACAGGGCGGAACACTGAAGCTTTCTTT. This gives the protein CSVLIGTGRNTEAFF.

The V gene is TRBV7-9, the J gene TRBJ1-1; no clear D gene. V lost 8 bases and J 4 bases, leaving 20 bases between the germline ends. CDR3 length: 15 amino acids. Germline-derived CDR1 and CDR2 are SEHNR and FQNEAQ (reference sequence). CDR3 nucleotide sequence: TGTGCCAGCCGTATTACGAGAGAGATTCCCACTGAAGCTTTCTTT. This sequence encodes CASRITREIPTEAFF.

This clonotype appeared many times. The chain has TRBV20-1 and TRBJ2-3; the D gene is possibly TRBD2 (5 bases). The CDR3 runs to 14 residues. Deletions cut 1 base from V and 2 bases from J, with 10 bases between. Germline CDR1 is DFQATT and CDR2 is SNEGSKA (reference sequence). CDR3 residues: CSARVIGDTDTQYF. CDR3 nucleotide sequence: TGCAGTGCTAGAGTCATCGGGGACACAGATACGCAGTATTTT.

Ten or more counts support this clonotype. This chain uses TRBV7-9 with TRBJ1-6, with D unresolved. The CDR3 runs to 13 residues. Trimming left V 2 bases short and J 9 bases short, with 8 bases between. Germline V gene lookup returns CDR1 SEHNR and CDR2 FQNEAQ (reference sequence). The DNA for the CDR3 is TGTGCCAGCAGCTTAACCAGGACTTCACCCCTCCACTTT. Encoded protein: CASSLTRTSPLHF.

Ten or more counts support this clonotype. The chain employs TRBV15 and TRBJ1-6; no clear D gene. This CDR3 has 15 amino acids. V lost 0 bases and J lost 7, with 10 bases in between. Germline V gene data show CDR1 as LNHNV and CDR2 as YYDKDF (reference sequence). The CDR3 DNA is TGTGCCACCAGCAGAGATTTGAGTGGGAATTCACCCCTCCACTTT. Its translation is CATSRDLSGNSPLHF.

This clonotype was found a few times. The chain couples TRBV6-5 to TRBJ2-1; 9 bases align to TRBD2. The CDR3 totals 14 residues. The junction had 2 bases not matched to a gene; V was cut back by 0 bases and J by 8 bases. CDR1 is MNHEY, CDR2 SVGAGI, per germline. Here the CDR3 reads CASSYSGLAYEQFF. The DNA of the CDR3 is TGTGCCAGCAGTTACTCGGGACTAGCCTATGAGCAGTTCTTC.

This clonotype was picked up many times. The chain couples TRBV19 to TRBJ1-2, with D tentatively TRBD1 (6 bases). The CDR3 has 14 amino acids. Deletions cut 5 bases from V and 7 bases from J, with 17 bases between. Germline V gene lookup returns CDR1 LNHDA and CDR2 SQIVND (reference sequence). CDR3 nucleotide sequence: TGTGCCAGTAGTGTCTCAGGGGCGACGGGTGGCTACACCTTC. Encoded protein: CASSVSGATGGYTF.

This clonotype was recorded a few times. A much larger clone differs by one base, so this may be a read error. This chain links TRBV7-9 with TRBJ1-4; D ambiguous. Germline CDR1 SEHNR, CDR2 FQNEAQ (reference sequence). CDR3 length equals 13 residues. The CDR3 DNA reads as TGTGCCATCCTCGAGGACCGGAATGGAAAACTGTTTTTT. Translation gives CAILEDRNGKLFF.

V is TRBV14 and J is TRBJ2-7; 9 nucleotides agree with TRBD2. Germline assignment: CDR1 SGHDN and CDR2 FVKESK. The CDR3 consists of 19 residues. V gave up 4 bases and J gave up 0 bases; unmatched junction bases: 16. CDR3 DNA sequence: TGTGCCAGCAGCCTCTCTAGCGGGATTGCACCTCCGTGCTCCTACGAGCAGTACTTC. Its translation is CASSLSSGIAPPCSYEQYF.